The next 20 T cell receptor beta chains were all read from a single sample in a study of blood T cell repertoires in COVID-19. The protocol was immunoSEQ multiplex PCR, while the TCRdb copy is restricted to in-frame clones and leaves out a portion. The sample yields around 91,000 clones, approximately 79% seen once. Sequenced input: peripheral blood. These receptors were collected from an elderly woman with active or convalescent COVID-19.

The sample holds a few counts of this clone. The rearrangement joins TRBV29-1 to TRBJ2-7; 8 positions match TRBD2. Trimming removed 6 bases from V and 2 bases from J; junction bases left unmatched: 6. Germline V lookup: CDR1 SQVTM, CDR2 ANQGSEA. The CDR3 is 13 amino acids. The chain's CDR3 is CSVGQAGAYEQYF. In DNA form, the CDR3 reads TGCAGCGTCGGGCAAGCGGGAGCCTACGAGCAGTACTTC.

In this sample, this clone turned up a few times. The gene calls are TRBV28 and TRBJ2-7, with 7 bases aligning to TRBD2. V was pared by 6 bases and J by 2 bases, with 7 bases of the junction left unmatched. Germline values: CDR1 MDHEN, CDR2 SYDVKM. The CDR3 runs to 14 residues. The CDR3 is CASRGSAGTYEQYF. CDR3 nucleotide sequence: TGTGCCAGCAGGGGCTCAGCGGGGACCTACGAGCAGTACTTC.

The rearrangement links TRBV5-6 to TRBJ2-5, with 15 bases matching TRBD2. Unmatched junction bases numbered 4, after V lost 3 bases and J lost 4 bases. The CDR3 consists of 16 residues. Germline CDR1 SGHDT, CDR2 YYEEEE. DNA for the CDR3: TGTGCCAGCAGCTGGGGACTAGCGGGAGGTGTAGAGACCCAGTACTTC. This sequence encodes CASSWGLAGGVETQYF.

This sequence joins TRBV19 and TRBJ2-5, with D possibly TRBD2 on 5 matching bases. The CDR3 is made up of 15 amino acids. The V and J ends lost 4 bases and 5 bases respectively, with 17 bases between them. CDR1 LNHDA and CDR2 SQIVND come from the germline V gene (reference sequence). CDR3 protein: CASSKVASRLETQYF. DNA of the CDR3: TGTGCCAGTAGTAAGGTGGCTAGCCGTTTGGAGACCCAGTACTTC.

This clone appeared a single time. The V call is TRBV7-2, the J call TRBJ2-5, with D possibly matching TRBD1 (6 bases). This CDR3 region has 14 residues. V gave up 4 bases and J gave up 4 bases, with 13 bases separating them. Germline loops: CDR1 SGHTA, CDR2 FQGNSA. CDR3 loop: CASSSTGLPETQYF. The CDR3 nucleotides are TGTGCCAGCAGCTCCACAGGGTTACCAGAGACCCAGTACTTC. Supplemented by reference TRBV7-2 and TRBJ2-5, the full variable domain reads GAGVSQSPSNKVTEKGKDVELRCDPISGHTALYWYRQSLGQGLEFLIYFQGNSAPDKSGLPSDRFSAERTGGSVSTLTIQRTQQEDSAVYLCASSSTGLPETQYFGPGTRLLVL.

The chain uses TRBV4-2 and TRBJ2-7; TRBD2 aligns across 10 bases. Germline assignment: CDR1 LGHNA and CDR2 YNFKEQ. Losses at the gene ends were 2 bases for V and 5 bases for J; bases not matched to a gene: 3. The CDR3 totals 14 residues. The CDR3 nucleotides read TGTGCCAGCAGCCAAAACCTAGCGGGAGACGAGCAGTACTTC. It encodes CASSQNLAGDEQYF.

V and J are TRBV2 and TRBJ1-4; D ambiguous. CDR3 length: 13 amino acids. V was shortened by 7 bases and J by 5 bases, with 11 bases between the two germline ends. Germline V gives CDR1 SNHLY, CDR2 FYNNEI. This chain's CDR3 is CASTRDLNEKLFF. The DNA of the CDR3 is TGTGCCAGCACCCGGGATTTAAATGAAAAACTGTTTTTT. Drawing the rest from reference TRBV2 and TRBJ1-4, the complete variable domain is EPEVTQTPSHQVTQMGQEVILRCVPISNHLYFYWYRQILGQKVEFLVSFYNNEISEKSEIFDDQFSVERPDGSNFTLKIRSTKLEDSAMYFCASTRDLNEKLFFGSGTQLSVL.

The rearrangement uses TRBV5-4 and TRBJ2-1; 8 bases line up with TRBD2. The J segment lost 0 bases and the V segment lost 4 bases, leaving 6 bases of the junction unmatched. This CDR3 region has 16 residues. Looked up from germline, CDR1 is SGHNT and CDR2 is YYREEE (reference sequence). CDR3 sequence: CASSKTSASSYNEQFF. For the CDR3, the DNA is TGTGCCAGCAGCAAGACTAGCGCCAGCTCCTACAATGAGCAGTTCTTC.

Turning to this clone: A read error may account for a junction end that differs from germline. V usage is TRBV5-1 and J usage is TRBJ2-1, with a tentative D call TRBD2 (5 bases). CDR1 is SGHRS, CDR2 YFSETQ, per germline. The CDR3 length is 16 residues. The CDR3 spells CASSLIPSRLGNEQFF. Here the CDR3 DNA reads TGTGCCAGCAGCTTGATCCCTAGCCGTCTCGGGAATGAGCAGTTCTTC.

The chain is built from TRBV27 and TRBJ2-1, with a tentative D call TRBD1 (5 bases). Germline V lookup: CDR1 MNHEY, CDR2 SMNVEV (reference sequence). V shed 5 bases and J shed 0 bases, with 11 bases lying between them. This CDR3 region has 15 residues. For the CDR3, the DNA is TGTGCCAGCAGTATAGACAGTCTCTCCTACAATGAGCAGTTCTTC. Amino acid sequence: CASSIDSLSYNEQFF.

This rearrangement joins TRBV19 to TRBJ1-5; D uncertain. Trimming stripped 5 bases from V and 2 bases from J, with 7 bases between. CDR1 LNHDA and CDR2 SQIVND come from the germline V gene (reference sequence). The CDR3 consists of 13 residues. This CDR3 reads CASSSRRNQPQHF. DNA for the CDR3: TGTGCCAGTAGTTCGAGGCGCAATCAGCCCCAGCATTTT.

This chain connects TRBV19 to TRBJ2-3, with TRBD2 identical over 10 bases. The CDR3 loop spans 16 amino acids. V trimming: 3 bases; J trimming: 5 bases; junction bases outside the gene matches: 8. The germline V gene encodes CDR1 LNHDA and CDR2 SQIVND (reference sequence). The CDR3 loop reads CASSMGLAGVVDTQYF. Here the CDR3 DNA reads TGTGCCAGTAGTATGGGGCTAGCGGGAGTGGTAGATACGCAGTATTTT.

V usage is TRBV7-8 and J usage is TRBJ2-1; the match to TRBD2 covers 9 bases. The V gene end was trimmed by 6 bases and the J gene end by 5 bases; junction bases not matched to a gene: 20. This CDR3 is 19 amino acids long. Germline CDR1 reads SGHVS; CDR2 reads FQNEAQ. CDR3: CASSSKGYGGRAGDNEQFF. DNA for the CDR3: TGTGCCAGCAGTTCAAAAGGGTATGGCGGGAGGGCCGGGGACAATGAGCAGTTCTTC.

This clone occurred once. The chain combines TRBV19 with TRBJ2-1; 7 nucleotides line up with TRBD2. The germline gives CDR1 LNHDA, CDR2 SQIVND (reference sequence). Trimming at V came to 2 bases and at J to 3 bases, leaving 10 bases not matched to a gene. The CDR3 is made up of 17 amino acids. The CDR3: CASSIISGSPSYNEQFF. CDR3 in DNA: TGTGCCAGTAGTATAATTAGCGGGTCCCCTAGCTACAATGAGCAGTTCTTC.

This sequence joins TRBV20-1 and TRBJ2-1, with D maybe TRBD2 (6 bases). The germline CDR1 and CDR2 sequences are DFQATT and SNEGSKA (reference sequence). With 3 bases removed from V and 8 bases from J, the gap between germline ends came to 17 bases. The CDR3 runs to 14 residues. The CDR3 region has the DNA TGCAGTGCTAGTGTCGCGGCAGCGGGCCATGAGCAGTTCTTC. Translating gives CSASVAAAGHEQFF.

The chain carries TRBV2 and TRBJ2-7; 8 bases are shared with TRBD2. Germline V lookup: CDR1 SNHLY, CDR2 FYNNEI. After removal of 4 bases from V and 3 bases from J, the junction contained 2 bases not matched to a gene. CDR3 size: 13 residues. The CDR3 bases are TGTGCCAGCAGTGTCGGGGGGGTCTACGAGCAGTACTTC. Translating it yields CASSVGGVYEQYF.

The rearrangement links TRBV2 to TRBJ2-7; weak D call: TRBD2 (5 bases). Looked up from germline, CDR1 is SNHLY and CDR2 is FYNNEI. V was cut by 9 bases and J by 3 bases, with 15 bases left in between. The length of the CDR3 is 13 residues. CDR3 DNA sequence: TGTGCCAGTAAAGACTACGGCCTCTACGAGCAGTACTTC. This encodes CASKDYGLYEQYF.

This CDR3 is CASSITGGPDTQYF. The CDR3 region has the DNA TGTGCCAGTAGTATAACGGGGGGGCCAGATACGCAGTATTTT. This chain uses TRBV19 with TRBJ2-3; 8 positions agree with TRBD2. The CDR3 is made up of 14 amino acids. The trim removed 2 bases at V and 4 bases at J, leaving 2 bases unmatched. The V gene's germline CDR1 is LNHDA and CDR2 SQIVND (reference sequence).

The CDR3 is CASSYPGSYEQYF. CDR3 coding DNA: TGTGCCAGCAGTTACCCGGGCTCCTACGAGCAGTACTTC. The gene calls are TRBV6-5 and TRBJ2-7, with D uncertain. V was shortened by 2 bases and J by 0 bases, with 5 bases between the two germline ends. The CDR3 is made up of 13 amino acids. Per the germline V gene, CDR1 is MNHEY and CDR2 is SVGAGI.

The table lists this clone with a few counts. V and J are TRBV7-8 and TRBJ2-1, with D possibly being TRBD2 (6 bases). Trimming cost V 1 base and J 6 bases, with 13 bases left between them. This CDR3 contains 15 residues. Germline assignment: CDR1 SGHVS and CDR2 FQNEAQ. This CDR3 reads CASSLGLPGGNEQFF. In nucleotides, the CDR3 is TGTGCCAGCAGCTTAGGACTTCCCGGGGGCAATGAGCAGTTCTTC. Full variable domain (outside the CDR3, taken from reference TRBV7-8 and TRBJ2-1): GAGVSQSPRYKVAKRGQDVALRCDPISGHVSLFWYQQALGQGPEFLTYFQNEAQLDKSGLPSDRFFAERPEGSVSTLKIQRTQQEDSAVYLCASSLGLPGGNEQFFGPGTRLTVL.